This T cell receptor beta chain was obtained from a study of cytomegalovirus exposure and HLA in healthy donors. Findings and caveats of the study: In a later analysis, CMV-associated beta chains were mostly HLA-associated, it appeared. TCR beta V- and J-gene trimming, according to a later analysis, was linked to a missense DCLRE1C variant.

Amplification used 60 Vbeta primers and 13 Jbeta primers. The method was immunoSEQ multiplex PCR; TCRdb's version includes in-frame clones alone and lacks a portion of them. The data hold about 180,000 clones, with about 80% observed a single time. This clone was recorded only once. Its target is not known. J lost 4 bases, V lost 0 bases, and 3 bases had no gene match. The CDR3 contains 16 residues. Germline CDR1 reads SGHNT; CDR2 reads YENEEA. This chain joins TRBV11-3 and TRBJ2-7, with 13 bases lining up with TRBD2. Sequenced input: PBMCs. This clonotype was obtained from a man aged 25-40 years in good health and CMV-seropositive. The CDR3 nucleotides read TGTGCCAGCAGCTTAGAACTAGCGGGGGGGCCGTACGAGCAGTACTTC. It is translated as CASSLELAGGPYEQYF.